The 13 T cell receptor beta chains in this list originate from one sample, sequenced in a study of T-cell reconstitution after alpha-beta-depleted transplantation in children. Unique molecular identifiers were incorporated during preparation of the TCRbeta library. TCRdb used MiXCR to reprocess the PCR reads, holding one entry per CDR3 protein. The sample lists 500,000 to 650,000 distinct CDR3 sequences; approximately 12% were seen once. The source material was PBMCs, mostly from graft donor cells, sampled 360 days after TCRalphabeta/CD19-depleted stem cell transplant. These receptors originate from a male patient under 18 who had a stem cell transplant for acute myeloid leukemia, so the T cells may come from the graft donor.

This clonotype was recorded many times. The CDR3 DNA sequence: TGCAGCCCCGGACTAGCGGCCCTCTCAATCTCCTACGAGCAGTACTTC. It codes for CSPGLAALSISYEQYF. This chain connects TRBV29-1 to TRBJ2-7; 10 positions match TRBD2. Germline V gene data show CDR1 as SQVTM and CDR2 as ANQGSEA. Trimming cost V 8 bases and J 0 bases; bases outside gene matches: 13. This CDR3 has 16 residues.

Concerning this clonotype: At one end, the junction sequence differs from germline, possibly due to a read error. The V and J genes are TRBV7-7 and TRBJ2-5, with TRBD1 matching over 7 bases. The CDR3 totals 14 residues. Germline values: CDR1 SSHAT, CDR2 FNYEAQ (reference sequence). CDR3 in amino acids: CASSPRQGRETQYF. In nucleotides, the CDR3 is TGTGCTAGCAGCCCCCGACAGGGAAGGGAGACCCAGTACTTC.

This clonotype has just a few counts. The rearrangement joins TRBV15 to TRBJ2-1, with TRBD2 matching 7 bases. Germline loops: CDR1 LNHNV, CDR2 YYDKDF (reference sequence). This CDR3 comprises 12 residues. J lost 4 bases, V lost 7 bases, and 1 base had no gene match. The CDR3 here is CATTGGYNEQFF. In DNA form, the CDR3 reads TGTGCCACCACGGGAGGTTACAATGAGCAGTTCTTC.

J is TRBJ2-1 and V is TRBV4-2, with D perhaps TRBD2 (6 bases). The germline gives CDR1 LGHNA, CDR2 YNFKEQ. V was trimmed by 0 bases and J by 8 bases, leaving 17 bases between them. The CDR3 loop spans 16 amino acids. CDR3 loop: CASSQEAGILGDEQFF. The DNA for the CDR3 is TGTGCCAGCAGCCAAGAGGCGGGGATCCTAGGAGATGAGCAGTTCTTC.

The chain has TRBV29-1 and TRBJ1-1, with D tentatively TRBD1 (6 bases). The V gene's germline CDR1 is SQVTM and CDR2 ANQGSEA. Trimming cost V 7 bases and J 1 base, with 16 bases left between them. The CDR3 runs to 14 residues. Written as DNA, the CDR3 is TGCAGCGGGGGGACAAAGTCCCGGAACACTGAAGCTTTCTTT. Translated, it gives CSGGTKSRNTEAFF.

This chain uses TRBV24-1 with TRBJ2-5; the match to TRBD1 covers 7 bases. Germline V lookup: CDR1 KGHDR, CDR2 SFDVKD. The CDR3 is 14 residues long. J lost 7 bases, V lost 2 bases, and 6 bases had no gene match. CDR3 in amino acids: CATSDSGQRWTQYF. For the CDR3, the DNA is TGTGCCACCAGTGATTCGGGACAGAGGTGGACCCAGTACTTC.

This clonotype was observed a few times. V is TRBV29-1 and J is TRBJ2-7, with D tentatively TRBD2 (5 bases). This CDR3 is built from 14 residues. The V end was cut by 0 bases, the J end by 4 bases, with 13 bases between. Germline CDR1 and CDR2: SQVTM and ANQGSEA. The chain's CDR3 is CSVEDRAGGYEQYF. The CDR3 DNA is TGCAGCGTTGAAGATCGGGCAGGAGGATACGAGCAGTACTTC.

The V gene is TRBV9, the J gene TRBJ2-1, with no clear D. Germline V gene lookup returns CDR1 SGDLS and CDR2 YYNGEE. The CDR3 totals 15 residues. The V end was cut by 0 bases, the J end by 0 bases, with 7 bases between. The CDR3 protein is CASSVGAFSYNEQFF. CDR3 nucleotide sequence: TGTGCCAGCAGCGTAGGTGCCTTCTCCTACAATGAGCAGTTCTTC.

The sample holds many counts of this clonotype. The chain is built from TRBV5-1 and TRBJ2-7, with 10 bases identical to TRBD2. V shed 1 base and J 4 bases; nucleotides not matched to a gene: 14. Germline values: CDR1 SGHRS, CDR2 YFSETQ. The CDR3 runs to 18 residues. The DNA of the CDR3 is TGCGCCAGCAGCTTGATGTCTAGCGGGAGCCTAAACTCTTACGAGCAGTACTTC. Its translation is CASSLMSSGSLNSYEQYF.

This chain connects TRBV12-3 or TRBV12-4 to TRBJ1-2, with D perhaps TRBD1 (5 bases). V shed 4 bases and J shed 6 bases, with 12 bases lying between them. CDR3 length: 13 amino acids. The CDR3: CASSSGPRDGYTF. CDR3 sequence (DNA): TGTGCCAGCAGTTCCGGGCCCAGGGATGGCTACACCTTC.

This clonotype occurred a few times. This chain connects TRBV7-8 to TRBJ2-7; 14 bases align to TRBD2. J was trimmed by 9 bases and V by 5 bases; bases with no gene match: 9. Germline loops: CDR1 SGHVS, CDR2 FQNEAQ. This CDR3 is built from 15 residues. CDR3 sequence: CASSHKGLAGVGQYF. In DNA form, the CDR3 reads TGTGCCAGCAGCCACAAGGGACTAGCGGGAGTAGGGCAGTACTTC.

In this sample, this clonotype turned up many times. This chain links TRBV9 with TRBJ2-1; D gene uncertain. The CDR3 extends over 13 amino acids. The V and J ends lost 4 bases and 6 bases respectively, with 11 bases between them. CDR1 and CDR2 (germline): SGDLS, YYNGEE. The CDR3 DNA follows: TGTGCCAGCAGCCAAGGTCCTGGCAATGAGCAGTTCTTC. Translating gives CASSQGPGNEQFF.

This clonotype was found many times. This chain uses TRBV18 with TRBJ1-6, with D uncertain. Germline CDR1 KGHSH, CDR2 LQKENI. The V end was cut by 6 bases, the J end by 6 bases, with 6 bases between. The CDR3 covers 12 residues. The CDR3 here is CASSAINSPLHF. CDR3 DNA: TGTGCCAGCTCTGCCATTAATTCACCCCTCCACTTT.